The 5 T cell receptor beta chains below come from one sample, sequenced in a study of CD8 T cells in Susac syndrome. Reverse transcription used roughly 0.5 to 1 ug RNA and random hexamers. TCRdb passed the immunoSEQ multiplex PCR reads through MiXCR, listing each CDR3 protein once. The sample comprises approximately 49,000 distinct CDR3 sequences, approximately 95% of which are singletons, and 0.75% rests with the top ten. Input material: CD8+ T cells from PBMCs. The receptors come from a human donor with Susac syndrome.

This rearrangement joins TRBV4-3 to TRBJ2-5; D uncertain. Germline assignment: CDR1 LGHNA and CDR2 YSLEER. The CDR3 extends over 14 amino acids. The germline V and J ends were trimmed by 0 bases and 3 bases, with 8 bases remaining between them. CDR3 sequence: CASSQEGRKETQYF. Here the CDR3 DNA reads TGCGCCAGCAGCCAAGAGGGCAGAAAAGAGACCCAGTACTTC.

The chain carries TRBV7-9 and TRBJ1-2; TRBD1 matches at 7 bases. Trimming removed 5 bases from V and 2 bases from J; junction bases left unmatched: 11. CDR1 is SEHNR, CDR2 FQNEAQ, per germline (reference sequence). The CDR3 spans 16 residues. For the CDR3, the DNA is TGTGCCAGCAGCCGACCGTTCAGGGGGGCCAACTATGGCTACACCTTC. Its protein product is CASSRPFRGANYGYTF.

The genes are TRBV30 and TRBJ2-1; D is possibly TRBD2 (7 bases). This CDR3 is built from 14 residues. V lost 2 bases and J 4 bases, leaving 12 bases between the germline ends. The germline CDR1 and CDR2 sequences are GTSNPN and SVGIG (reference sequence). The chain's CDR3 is CAWSWGGGYNEQFF. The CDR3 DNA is TGTGCCTGGAGTTGGGGGGGCGGTTACAATGAGCAGTTCTTC.

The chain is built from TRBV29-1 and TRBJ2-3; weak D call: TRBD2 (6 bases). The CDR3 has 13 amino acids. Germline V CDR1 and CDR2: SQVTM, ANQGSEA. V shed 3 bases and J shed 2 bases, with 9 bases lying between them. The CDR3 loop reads CSVEGGDTDTQYF. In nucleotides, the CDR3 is TGCAGCGTTGAGGGCGGGGACACAGATACGCAGTATTTT.

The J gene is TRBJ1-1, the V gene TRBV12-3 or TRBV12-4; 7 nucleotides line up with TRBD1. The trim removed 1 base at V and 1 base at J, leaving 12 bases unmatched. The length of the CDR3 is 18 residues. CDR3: CASSLEPTGVGGNTEAFF. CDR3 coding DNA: TGTGCCAGCAGTTTAGAGCCCACAGGGGTAGGGGGGAACACTGAAGCTTTCTTT.